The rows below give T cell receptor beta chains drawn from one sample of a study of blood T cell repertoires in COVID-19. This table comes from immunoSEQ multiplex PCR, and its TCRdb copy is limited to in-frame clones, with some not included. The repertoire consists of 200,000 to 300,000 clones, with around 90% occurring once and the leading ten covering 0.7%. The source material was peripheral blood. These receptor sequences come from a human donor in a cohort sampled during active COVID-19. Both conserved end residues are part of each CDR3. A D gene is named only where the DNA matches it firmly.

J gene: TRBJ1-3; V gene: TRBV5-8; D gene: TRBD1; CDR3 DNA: TGTGCCAGCAGCACGGGACAGAGCCTCCTCTCTGGAAACACCATATATTTT; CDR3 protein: CASSTGQSLLSGNTIYF
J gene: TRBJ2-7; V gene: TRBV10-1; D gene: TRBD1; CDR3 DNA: TGCGCCAGCAGTGAGTCGGGTAGGGGACAGCTCGGCGAGCAGTACTTC; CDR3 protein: CASSESGRGQLGEQYF
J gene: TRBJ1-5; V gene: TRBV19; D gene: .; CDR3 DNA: TGTGCCAGTAGTATAGGAGGGGGGGTTAGCAATCAGCCCCAGCATTTT; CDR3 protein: CASSIGGGVSNQPQHF
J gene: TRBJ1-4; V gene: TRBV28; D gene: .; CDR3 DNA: TGTGCCAGCAGTTTGAGTGAAAAACTGTTTTTT; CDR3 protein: CASSLSEKLFF
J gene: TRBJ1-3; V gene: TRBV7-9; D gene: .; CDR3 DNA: TGTGCCAGCCGGGACACCCTTACGGGTGGAAACACCATATATTTT; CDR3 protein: CASRDTLTGGNTIYF
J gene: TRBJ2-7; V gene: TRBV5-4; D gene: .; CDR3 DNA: TGTGCCAGCAGCTGGGCTGACAGCTACGAGCAGTACTTC; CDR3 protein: CASSWADSYEQYF
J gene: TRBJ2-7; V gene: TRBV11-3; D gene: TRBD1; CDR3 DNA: TGTGCCAGCAGCTTAGGGACAGGGGAGGGGGAGCAGTACTTC; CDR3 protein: CASSLGTGEGEQYF
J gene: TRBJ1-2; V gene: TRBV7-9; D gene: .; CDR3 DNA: TGTGCCAGCAGCTTAGAACAGAGGGGGAATGGCTACACCTTC; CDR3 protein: CASSLEQRGNGYTF
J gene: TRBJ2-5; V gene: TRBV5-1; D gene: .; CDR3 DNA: TGCGCCAGCAGCGCTAATGACAGAGAACAAGAGACCCAGTACTTC; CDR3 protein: CASSANDREQETQYF
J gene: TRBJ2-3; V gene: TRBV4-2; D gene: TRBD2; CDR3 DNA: TGTGCCAGCAGCAACCGACTAGCGGGAGGGACAGATACGCAGTATTTT; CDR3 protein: CASSNRLAGGTDTQYF